The next 3 T cell receptor beta chains were all read from a single sample in a study of T cell repertoires in cytomegalovirus infection. Via MiXCR, TCRdb re-called the reads, giving one row per CDR3 protein. The sample yields approximately 100,000 distinct CDR3 sequences, around a quarter seen once. Sequencing was done on a sample of CD8+ T cells from PBMCs. The receptors were sampled from a human donor in good health (CMV status not recorded). Some clones in this sample may be carry-over from other donors' samples.

This chain's CDR3 is CASSLETSGVNTQYF. CDR3 in DNA: TGTGCCAGCAGCTTAGAAACTAGCGGGGTAAATACGCAGTATTTT. This rearrangement joins TRBV7-9 to TRBJ2-3; 10 bases match TRBD2. This CDR3 has 15 amino acids. The germline CDR1 and CDR2 sequences are SEHNR and FQNEAQ (reference sequence). J was trimmed by 7 bases and V by 1 base; bases with no gene match: 5.

This clonotype was found many times. This chain uses TRBV7-2 with TRBJ1-1; TRBD1 might be the D (5 bases). The CDR3 extends over 16 amino acids. Germline CDR1 SGHTA, CDR2 FQGNSA. The V end was cut by 5 bases, the J end by 4 bases, with 20 bases between. The CDR3 here is CASSGRDSRVVTEAFF. The CDR3 nucleotides read TGTGCCAGCAGCGGCCGGGACTCCCGAGTGGTCACTGAAGCTTTCTTT.

In its sample, this clonotype was seen many times. V gene TRBV7-9 combines with J gene TRBJ1-2; D perhaps matches TRBD1 (5 bases). Trimming took 4 bases from V and 3 from J, leaving 12 bases between them. This CDR3 region has 14 residues. Germline CDR1 is SEHNR and CDR2 is FQNEAQ (reference sequence). The CDR3 DNA reads TGTGCCAGCAGCTCCCCCCAGGGTGACTATGGCTACACCTTC. Translation gives CASSSPQGDYGYTF.